The 19 T cell receptor beta chains below come from one sample, sequenced in a study of cytomegalovirus exposure and HLA in healthy donors. Both 60 Vbeta primers and 13 Jbeta primers went into the PCR. The repertoire was sequenced with immunoSEQ multiplex PCR; TCRdb's copy has only in-frame clones and lacks some. The data show about 210,000 clones, about 80% seen once. The specimen sequenced was PBMCs. These TCRs come from a middle-aged man in good health and CMV-seropositive.

This clone has just a few counts. The V call is TRBV10-2, the J call TRBJ1-3, with unresolved D. V lost 5 bases to trimming and J lost 2 bases, with 16 bases between them. The CDR3 totals 16 residues. Germline V lookup: CDR1 WSHSY, CDR2 SAAADI. CDR3 in DNA: TGCGCCAGCAGTTCTTACGGACGGGGAACTGGAAACACCATATATTTT. This gives the protein CASSSYGRGTGNTIYF.

This clone was observed a single time. The J gene is TRBJ1-2, the V gene TRBV4-2, with D maybe TRBD1 (5 bases). V gave up 0 bases and J gave up 5 bases, with 10 bases separating them. This CDR3 is 14 amino acids long. Germline values: CDR1 LGHNA, CDR2 YNFKEQ. CDR3 region: CASSQEGGGYGYTF. The CDR3 coding sequence is TGTGCCAGCAGCCAAGAGGGGGGAGGGTATGGCTACACCTTC.

This clone was counted a single time. The chain links TRBV9 to TRBJ1-2, with 10 bases that match TRBD1. V lost 0 bases and J lost 4; bases outside the gene matches: 3. The CDR3 is 15 amino acids. CDR1 SGDLS and CDR2 YYNGEE come from the germline V gene. The DNA for the CDR3 is TGTGCCAGCAGCGTAGAGGGGACAGGGGTCTATGGCTACACCTTC. Residues: CASSVEGTGVYGYTF.

In its sample, this clone was seen once. Within the sample, other DNA sequences also encode this same CDR3. The gene calls are TRBV7-9 and TRBJ1-1, with TRBD1 matching over 7 bases. The CDR3 spans 14 residues. Germline CDR1 SEHNR, CDR2 FQNEAQ (reference sequence). Unmatched junction bases numbered 1, after V lost 3 bases and J lost 0 bases. The CDR3 loop is CASSLTGMNTEAFF. In DNA, the CDR3 is TGTGCCAGCAGCTTGACAGGGATGAACACTGAAGCTTTCTTT.

The count of this clone is one. The chain couples TRBV6-5 to TRBJ1-4, with 8 bases aligning to TRBD1. The CDR3 is 14 amino acids. The J segment lost 5 bases and the V segment lost 2 bases, leaving 1 base of the junction unmatched. Germline V gene lookup returns CDR1 MNHEY and CDR2 SVGAGI. This CDR3 reads CASSYRTGNEKLFF. CDR3 coding DNA: TGTGCCAGCAGTTACAGGACAGGGAATGAAAAACTGTTTTTT.

V and J are TRBV9 and TRBJ2-1; 14 bases are shared with TRBD2. Germline lookup yields CDR1 SGDLS and CDR2 YYNGEE. There are 15 residues in the CDR3. Trimming cost V 6 bases and J 8 bases; bases outside gene matches: 7. As DNA, the CDR3 is TGTGCCAGCACCCGTGGGGGACTAGCGGGGGATGAGCAGTTCTTC. Amino acid sequence: CASTRGGLAGDEQFF.

This chain links TRBV19 with TRBJ2-5; TRBD1 aligns across 7 bases. CDR1 is LNHDA and CDR2 is SQIVND in the germline V gene (reference sequence). V dropped 3 bases and J dropped 5; count of bases not matched to a gene: 9. The CDR3 runs to 15 residues. The DNA of the CDR3 is TGTGCCAGTAGTATGGGGACAGTACCCTCCGAGACCCAGTACTTC. It is translated as CASSMGTVPSETQYF.

The rearrangement joins TRBV5-8 to TRBJ1-4; D is possibly TRBD1 (5 bases). There are 15 residues in the CDR3. Trimming pared 0 bases from V and 5 bases from J, leaving 11 bases between. CDR1 is SGHTS and CDR2 is YDEGEE in the germline V gene. The CDR3 is CASSLEGRVNEKLFF. DNA of the CDR3: TGTGCCAGCAGCTTGGAGGGCAGGGTAAATGAAAAACTGTTTTTT.

The V gene is TRBV6-1, the J gene TRBJ2-3; TRBD2 matches 12 bases. CDR1 is MNHNS and CDR2 is SASEGT in the germline V gene. This CDR3 contains 15 residues. J gave up 5 bases and V 7 bases, and 7 bases lay outside the gene matches. CDR3 sequence: CASKSLAGGGDTQYF. In nucleotides, the CDR3 is TGTGCCAGCAAATCGCTAGCGGGAGGGGGAGATACGCAGTATTTT.

This clone was seen more than once but under ten times. The chain has TRBV5-6 and TRBJ2-3; no clear D. The CDR3 is made up of 13 amino acids. CDR1 and CDR2 from the germline V gene are SGHDT and YYEEEE. V was clipped by 4 bases and J by 0 bases, with 6 bases between them. CDR3 DNA: TGTGCCAGCAGCCATACTAGCACAGATACGCAGTATTTT. This codes for CASSHTSTDTQYF.

This chain connects TRBV27 to TRBJ2-1, with 11 positions matching TRBD2. The CDR3 runs to 14 residues. Germline V gene sequence: CDR1 MNHEY, CDR2 SMNVEV (reference sequence). The V gene end was trimmed by 2 bases and the J gene end by 6 bases; junction bases not matched to a gene: 0. CDR3 coding DNA: TGTGCCAGCAGTTTACTAGCGGGAGGCAATGAGCAGTTCTTC. Amino acids: CASSLLAGGNEQFF.

The chain recombines TRBV13 with TRBJ2-3; 12 bases line up with TRBD2. The CDR3 length is 18 residues. Looked up from germline, CDR1 is PRHDT and CDR2 is FYEKMQ (reference sequence). With V trimmed by 6 bases and J by 2 bases, 12 bases remained unmatched. CDR3 residues: CASRSWLAGGGPTDTQYF. The CDR3 DNA reads as TGTGCCAGCAGATCATGGCTAGCGGGAGGGGGACCCACAGATACGCAGTATTTT.

The genes are TRBV7-9 and TRBJ2-1; the match to TRBD2 covers 10 bases. The CDR3 covers 15 residues. The germline gives CDR1 SEHNR, CDR2 FQNEAQ (reference sequence). J gave up 7 bases and V 5 bases, and 8 bases lay outside the gene matches. The CDR3 region has the DNA TGTGCCAGCAGCCTACTAGCGGGAACTTCTAATGAGCAGTTCTTC. It is translated as CASSLLAGTSNEQFF.

The rearrangement joins TRBV2 to TRBJ1-6; a weak D match, TRBD1 (6 bases). This CDR3 comprises 15 residues. Deletions cut 5 bases from V and 3 bases from J, with 11 bases between. Germline V gives CDR1 SNHLY, CDR2 FYNNEI. CDR3 protein: CASSSGTNYNSPLHF. CDR3 DNA: TGTGCCAGCAGTTCCGGGACAAACTATAATTCACCCCTCCACTTT. Complete variable domain (other parts from reference TRBV2 and TRBJ1-6): EPEVTQTPSHQVTQMGQEVILRCVPISNHLYFYWYRQILGQKVEFLVSFYNNEISEKSEIFDDQFSVERPDGSNFTLKIRSTKLEDSAMYFCASSSGTNYNSPLHFGNGTRLTVT.

The chain has TRBV7-8 and TRBJ1-2, with 9 bases identical to TRBD1. CDR3 length: 18 amino acids. Germline trimming cut 6 bases from V and 7 bases from J; bases unmatched to any gene: 21. Germline CDR1 SGHVS, CDR2 FQNEAQ. For the CDR3, the DNA is TGTGCCAGCAGTTCGACCGCGGGACAGGGTCGACCTTTGGGTGGCTACACCTTC. Translated: CASSSTAGQGRPLGGYTF.

V usage is TRBV19 and J usage is TRBJ1-1; perhaps TRBD1 as D (5 bases). The CDR3 sequence is 13 residues long. Trimming cost V 5 bases and J 3 bases, with 10 bases left between them. In germline, CDR1 is LNHDA, CDR2 SQIVND (reference sequence). The CDR3 loop reads CASSEWGDTEAFF. The CDR3 coding sequence is TGTGCCAGTAGTGAGTGGGGCGACACTGAAGCTTTCTTT.

The chain uses TRBV6-1 and TRBJ2-7; 12 bases align to TRBD1. This CDR3 has 16 residues. J gave up 2 bases and V 4 bases, and 6 bases lay outside the gene matches. The germline CDR1 and CDR2 sequences are MNHNS and SASEGT. CDR3 DNA sequence: TGTGCCAGCAGTGGCTCCGGGACAGGGGGCCCCTACGAGCAGTACTTC. The encoded protein is CASSGSGTGGPYEQYF.

J is TRBJ2-7 and V is TRBV11-3; TRBD2 matches at 7 bases. The junction had 6 bases not matched to a gene; V was cut back by 2 bases and J by 2 bases. The CDR3 covers 15 residues. CDR1 SGHNT and CDR2 YENEEA come from the germline V gene. This CDR3 reads CASSLYLAATYEQYF. CDR3 DNA sequence: TGTGCCAGCAGCTTATATCTAGCGGCCACCTACGAGCAGTACTTC. Based on the CDR3 plus reference TRBV11-3 and TRBJ2-7, the full variable domain is EAGVVQSPRYKIIEKKQPVAFWCNPISGHNTLYWYLQNLGQGPELLIRYENEEAVDDSQLPKDRFSAERLKGVDSTLKIQPAELGDSAVYLCASSLYLAATYEQYFGPGTRLTVT.

The rearrangement joins TRBV11-1 to TRBJ2-3; 9 bases align to TRBD1. Germline values: CDR1 SGHAT, CDR2 FQDESV (reference sequence). The V gene end was trimmed by 5 bases and the J gene end by 1 base; junction bases not matched to a gene: 4. The CDR3 is 15 residues long. The CDR3 DNA follows: TGTGCCAGCAGCCCGCGGGACAGGGGCACAGATACGCAGTATTTT. This gives the protein CASSPRDRGTDTQYF.